This passage covers 12 T cell receptor beta chains from one sample sequenced in a study of CD8 T cells in Susac syndrome. After extraction with the RNeasy kit, roughly 0.5 to 1 ug of the RNA was reverse transcribed using random hexamers. MiXCR, run by TCRdb on the immunoSEQ multiplex PCR reads, gives a single entry per CDR3 protein. This sample yields 210,000 or so distinct CDR3 sequences, of which approximately 94% are seen a single time; over 0.15% belongs to the top ten. The specimen was CD4+ T cells from PBMCs. These TCRs come from a human donor with Susac syndrome.

The count of this clonotype is one. The chain recombines TRBV6-5 with TRBJ1-6; D gene ambiguous. Germline assignment: CDR1 MNHEY and CDR2 SVGAGI. CDR3 length: 16 amino acids. The V and J ends lost 2 bases and 4 bases respectively, with 12 bases between them. The CDR3 bases are TGTGCCAGCAGTTACCTGGAGGCGGAGTATAATTCACCCCTCCACTTT. It codes for CASSYLEAEYNSPLHF.

This clonotype was observed a single time. This chain joins TRBV27 and TRBJ2-1, with D perhaps TRBD2 (6 bases). The CDR3 covers 13 residues. The V end lost 4 bases, the J end lost 10 bases, and 14 bases lay between the germline ends. Per the germline V gene, CDR1 is MNHEY and CDR2 is SMNVEV (reference sequence). This CDR3 is CASSWPGTREQFF. CDR3 DNA sequence: TGTGCCAGCAGTTGGCCAGGGACTCGGGAGCAGTTCTTC.

V is TRBV7-2 and J is TRBJ1-2; 7 bases fit TRBD1. The germline V gene encodes CDR1 SGHTA and CDR2 FQGNSA. The CDR3 is 14 residues long. The V and J ends lost 1 base and 3 bases, in that order; junction bases with no gene match: 2. The CDR3 nucleotides are TGTGCCAGCAGCTTAGATGGGACAGACTATGGCTACACCTTC. As protein: CASSLDGTDYGYTF.

The V call is TRBV27, the J call TRBJ1-6; the D gene is possibly TRBD1 (6 bases). The length of the CDR3 is 15 residues. The ends were cut back, 7 bases at V and 0 bases at J, with 10 bases in the middle. Germline V gives CDR1 MNHEY, CDR2 SMNVEV (reference sequence). CDR3 protein: CASNVGGSYNSPLHF. For the CDR3, the DNA is TGTGCCAGCAATGTAGGGGGCTCCTATAATTCACCCCTCCACTTT.

The chain employs TRBV30 and TRBJ2-1; TRBD2 aligns across 12 bases. The CDR3 totals 17 residues. Germline V gene sequence: CDR1 GTSNPN, CDR2 SVGIG (reference sequence). J was trimmed by 4 bases and V by 2 bases; bases with no gene match: 9. The DNA for the CDR3 is TGTGCCTGGAGTTATACTAGCGGGGGGACATTTTACAATGAGCAGTTCTTC. As protein: CAWSYTSGGTFYNEQFF. Combining the CDR3 with reference TRBV30 and TRBJ2-1 gives the whole variable domain SQTIHQWPATLVQPVGSPLSLECTVEGTSNPNLYWYRQAAGRGLQLLFYSVGIGQISSEVPQNLSASRPQDRQFILSSKKLLLSDSGFYLCAWSYTSGGTFYNEQFFGPGTRLTVL.

The rearrangement joins TRBV5-6 to TRBJ2-3; D possibly corresponds to TRBD2 (6 bases). The germline V gene has CDR1 SGHDT and CDR2 YYEEEE. V gave up 4 bases and J gave up 0 bases, with 9 bases separating them. The CDR3 totals 14 residues. This CDR3 reads CASSRGFSTDTQYF. DNA for the CDR3: TGTGCCAGCAGCCGGGGGTTTAGCACAGATACGCAGTATTTT. Full variable domain (rest looked up from reference TRBV5-6 and TRBJ2-3): DAGVTQSPTHLIKTRGQQVTLRCSPKSGHDTVSWYQQALGQGPQFIFQYYEEEERQRGNFPDRFSGHQFPNYSSELNVNALLLGDSALYLCASSRGFSTDTQYFGPGTRLTVL.

This chain connects TRBV4-3 to TRBJ2-3; D gene uncertain. Trimming shortened V by 0 bases and J by 4 bases, and 8 bases separated the two germline ends. This CDR3 contains 14 residues. The germline CDR1 and CDR2 sequences are LGHNA and YSLEER. The chain's CDR3 is CASSQDFTADTQYF. CDR3 DNA sequence: TGCGCCAGCAGCCAAGATTTTACCGCAGATACGCAGTATTTT.

The rearrangement links TRBV12-3 or TRBV12-4 to TRBJ1-1; D call uncertain. V was cut by 4 bases and J by 0 bases, with 9 bases left in between. CDR3 length: 14 residues. This chain's CDR3 is CASSSSRVNTEAFF. CDR3 nucleotide sequence: TGTGCCAGCAGTTCCTCCCGGGTGAACACTGAAGCTTTCTTT.

The V and J genes are TRBV20-1 and TRBJ2-7; D could derive from TRBD1 or TRBD2 (6 bases each). The length of the CDR3 is 14 residues. The V end lost 6 bases, the J end lost 6 bases, and 21 bases lay between the germline ends. CDR1 is DFQATT and CDR2 is SNEGSKA in the germline V gene (reference sequence). The CDR3 sequence: CSARKGGVGSEQYF. CDR3 DNA: TGCAGTGCGAGAAAGGGGGGCGTGGGCAGCGAGCAGTACTTC.

The chain couples TRBV30 to TRBJ1-2; D is ambiguous. Germline V gives CDR1 GTSNPN, CDR2 SVGIG (reference sequence). V lost 0 bases and J 6 bases, leaving 8 bases between the germline ends. The CDR3 has 12 residues. CDR3 DNA: TGTGCCTGGAGTGTAGAGGGCCATGGCTACACCTTC. Translating gives CAWSVEGHGYTF.

The chain employs TRBV7-8 and TRBJ2-3; D gene unclear. The CDR3 has 16 residues. In germline, CDR1 is SGHVS, CDR2 FQNEAQ. The V end lost 1 base, the J end lost 0 bases, and 11 bases lay between the germline ends. CDR3 residues: CASSLGAATSTDTQYF. The CDR3 DNA reads as TGTGCCAGCAGCTTAGGGGCGGCTACTAGCACAGATACGCAGTATTTT. The whole variable domain, filled in from reference TRBV7-8 and TRBJ2-3, reads GAGVSQSPRYKVAKRGQDVALRCDPISGHVSLFWYQQALGQGPEFLTYFQNEAQLDKSGLPSDRFFAERPEGSVSTLKIQRTQQEDSAVYLCASSLGAATSTDTQYFGPGTRLTVL.

This clonotype was detected only once. This sequence joins TRBV3-1 and TRBJ1-1; a possible D gene is TRBD1 (6 bases). CDR3 size: 13 residues. Trimming shortened V by 8 bases and J by 3 bases, and 13 bases separated the two germline ends. The germline gives CDR1 LGHDT, CDR2 YNNKEL (reference sequence). CDR3 residues: CASASTGDTEAFF. The CDR3 coding sequence is TGTGCCAGCGCGTCGACAGGAGACACTGAAGCTTTCTTT.